These T cell receptor beta chains were read from a single sample in a study of blood T cell repertoires in COVID-19. Measured with immunoSEQ multiplex PCR; TCRdb has only the in-frame clones, and not every one. The repertoire holds about 360,000 clones, 65% to 90% seen once, with roughly 6.6% in the top ten. The source material was peripheral blood. The receptors were gathered from a woman aged 55 to 70 with COVID-19, enrolled during active disease. Each CDR3 is given with its conserved first and last residue. D genes are given only for firm matches. Rows give clone size only sometimes, using once, few, many, or a class for an expanded clone.

D gene: -; V gene: TRBV6-1; clone size: -; J gene: TRBJ2-2; CDR3 protein: CASAGGPENTGELFF; CDR3 DNA: TGTGCCAGCGCCGGGGGTCCTGAGAACACCGGGGAGCTGTTTTTT
D gene: TRBD1; V gene: TRBV9; clone size: -; J gene: TRBJ2-1; CDR3 protein: CASSPITGVSGDEQFF; CDR3 DNA: TGTGCCAGCAGTCCTATTACAGGGGTGAGTGGCGATGAGCAGTTCTTC
D gene: TRBD1; V gene: TRBV10-3; clone size: -; J gene: TRBJ1-5; CDR3 protein: CATNQAPGQGASSQPQHF; CDR3 DNA: TGTGCCACTAATCAGGCCCCGGGACAGGGGGCTAGCTCTCAGCCCCAGCATTTT
D gene: -; V gene: TRBV7-9; clone size: -; J gene: TRBJ2-7; CDR3 protein: CASSPGHPYEQYF; CDR3 DNA: TGTGCCAGCAGCCCCGGACACCCTTACGAGCAGTACTTC
D gene: -; V gene: TRBV9; clone size: -; J gene: TRBJ1-6; CDR3 protein: CASSVEGTTGNSPLHF; CDR3 DNA: TGTGCCAGCAGCGTAGAAGGCACAACGGGAAATTCACCCCTCCACTTT
D gene: -; V gene: TRBV10-3; clone size: -; J gene: TRBJ1-1; CDR3 protein: CATRESTEAFF; CDR3 DNA: TGTGCCACCCGGGAGAGCACTGAAGCTTTCTTT
D gene: TRBD2; V gene: TRBV10-1; clone size: -; J gene: TRBJ2-1; CDR3 protein: CASERGAKKNEQFF; CDR3 DNA: TGCGCCAGTGAGCGGGGGGCAAAAAAGAATGAGCAGTTCTTC
D gene: -; V gene: TRBV2; clone size: -; J gene: TRBJ1-6; CDR3 protein: CASSDRTGGGSSPLHF; CDR3 DNA: TGTGCCAGCAGTGACCGAACGGGAGGGGGTAGTTCACCCCTCCACTTT
D gene: -; V gene: TRBV5-1; clone size: -; J gene: TRBJ1-1; CDR3 protein: CASSLGDPGDTEAFF; CDR3 DNA: TGCGCCAGCAGCTTGGGGGACCCAGGGGACACTGAAGCTTTCTTT
D gene: TRBD1; V gene: TRBV5-4; clone size: -; J gene: TRBJ1-2; CDR3 protein: CASSLVQGADYGYTF; CDR3 DNA: TGTGCCAGCAGCTTGGTACAGGGGGCTGATTATGGCTACACCTTC
D gene: -; V gene: TRBV7-9; clone size: -; J gene: TRBJ1-2; CDR3 protein: CASSIIGGENYGYTF; CDR3 DNA: TGTGCCAGCAGCATCATCGGGGGGGAGAACTATGGCTACACCTTC
D gene: -; V gene: TRBV2; clone size: -; J gene: TRBJ1-2; CDR3 protein: CASRPGGYGYTF; CDR3 DNA: TGTGCCAGCAGGCCGGGGGGGTATGGCTACACCTTC
D gene: -; V gene: TRBV9; clone size: once; J gene: TRBJ1-6; CDR3 protein: CASSGGGRLYRTLHF; CDR3 DNA: TGTGCCAGCAGCGGGGGGGGCCGCCTATATAGAACCCTCCACTTT
D gene: TRBD1; V gene: TRBV5-4; clone size: -; J gene: TRBJ2-7; CDR3 protein: CASSLAGTGNEQYF; CDR3 DNA: TGTGCCAGCAGCTTGGCCGGGACAGGGAACGAGCAGTACTTC
D gene: TRBD1; V gene: TRBV19; clone size: -; J gene: TRBJ1-5; CDR3 protein: CASSMGTGYQPQHF; CDR3 DNA: TGTGCCAGTAGTATGGGGACAGGGTATCAGCCCCAGCATTTT
D gene: -; V gene: TRBV9; clone size: -; J gene: TRBJ1-2; CDR3 protein: CASSAQQGTIGYTF; CDR3 DNA: TGTGCCAGCAGCGCCCAACAGGGAACTATTGGCTACACCTTC
D gene: TRBD2; V gene: TRBV2; clone size: -; J gene: TRBJ2-1; CDR3 protein: CASTTPLAEVPTNEQFF; CDR3 DNA: TGTGCCAGCACTACCCCACTAGCGGAGGTACCAACCAATGAGCAGTTCTTC
D gene: -; V gene: TRBV3-1/TRBV3-2; clone size: -; J gene: TRBJ1-1; CDR3 protein: CASRRGEANTEAFF; CDR3 DNA: TGTGCCAGCAGACGGGGTGAGGCGAACACTGAAGCTTTCTTT
D gene: TRBD1; V gene: TRBV18; clone size: -; J gene: TRBJ1-1; CDR3 protein: CASSQGQGAFTEAFF; CDR3 DNA: TGTGCCAGCTCACAAGGACAGGGGGCGTTCACTGAAGCTTTCTTT
D gene: -; V gene: TRBV27; clone size: -; J gene: TRBJ2-7; CDR3 protein: CASSYSQDKTGRQYF; CDR3 DNA: TGTGCCAGCAGTTATAGTCAGGACAAGACAGGCCGGCAGTACTTC
D gene: -; V gene: TRBV7-2; clone size: -; J gene: TRBJ1-5; CDR3 protein: CASSFRDQPQHF; CDR3 DNA: TGTGCCAGCAGCTTCAGGGATCAGCCCCAGCATTTT
D gene: -; V gene: TRBV2; clone size: -; J gene: TRBJ2-6; CDR3 protein: CASSDRTGANVLTF; CDR3 DNA: TGTGCCAGCAGTGACAGAACGGGGGCCAACGTCCTGACTTTC
D gene: TRBD1; V gene: TRBV3-1/TRBV3-2; clone size: -; J gene: TRBJ2-3; CDR3 protein: CASSTRQGYTDTQYF; CDR3 DNA: TGTGCCAGCAGCACCCGACAGGGGTACACAGATACGCAGTATTTT
D gene: TRBD1; V gene: TRBV9; clone size: -; J gene: TRBJ1-4; CDR3 protein: CASSGRQGSTNEKLFF; CDR3 DNA: TGTGCCAGCAGCGGAAGACAGGGGTCAACTAATGAAAAACTGTTTTTT
D gene: -; V gene: TRBV29-1; clone size: -; J gene: TRBJ1-4; CDR3 protein: CSVEGTPSEKLFF; CDR3 DNA: TGCAGCGTTGAGGGGACACCCTCGGAAAAACTGTTTTTT
D gene: TRBD1; V gene: TRBV7-3; clone size: -; J gene: TRBJ2-1; CDR3 protein: CASSRGQGAYNEQFF; CDR3 DNA: TGTGCCAGCAGCAGAGGACAGGGGGCCTACAATGAGCAGTTCTTC
D gene: -; V gene: TRBV5-5; clone size: -; J gene: TRBJ1-5; CDR3 protein: CASSLSGNQPQHF; CDR3 DNA: TGTGCCAGCAGCTTGTCAGGGAATCAGCCCCAGCATTTT
D gene: -; V gene: TRBV5-4; clone size: -; J gene: TRBJ1-2; CDR3 protein: CASSFKVAGDYGYTF; CDR3 DNA: TGTGCCAGCAGCTTCAAGGTGGCCGGGGACTATGGCTACACCTTC
D gene: -; V gene: TRBV7-2; clone size: -; J gene: TRBJ2-1; CDR3 protein: CASSYLAADYNEQFF; CDR3 DNA: TGTGCCAGCAGCTACTTAGCGGCTGATTACAATGAGCAGTTCTTC
D gene: TRBD2; V gene: TRBV7-2; clone size: -; J gene: TRBJ2-2; CDR3 protein: CASSLVFGGTGELFF; CDR3 DNA: TGTGCCAGCAGCTTAGTCTTCGGGGGGACCGGGGAGCTGTTTTTT
D gene: -; V gene: TRBV11-1; clone size: -; J gene: TRBJ1-3; CDR3 protein: CASSSNTIYF; CDR3 DNA: TGTGCCAGCAGCTCGAACACCATATATTTT
D gene: -; V gene: TRBV7-2; clone size: -; J gene: TRBJ1-1; CDR3 protein: CASSATVNTEAFF; CDR3 DNA: TGTGCCAGCAGCGCGACAGTGAACACTGAAGCTTTCTTT
D gene: TRBD2; V gene: TRBV18; clone size: -; J gene: TRBJ2-1; CDR3 protein: CASSRRRGEVIDEQFF; CDR3 DNA: TGTGCCAGCTCACGAAGGCGGGGGGAAGTCATCGATGAGCAGTTCTTC
D gene: TRBD1; V gene: TRBV10-2; clone size: once; J gene: TRBJ2-2; CDR3 protein: CASSGTGGRITGELFF; CDR3 DNA: TGCGCCAGCAGTGGGACAGGGGGCAGGATCACCGGGGAGCTGTTTTTT
D gene: TRBD2; V gene: TRBV30; clone size: -; J gene: TRBJ2-2; CDR3 protein: CAWSNSGGPTSTGELFF; CDR3 DNA: TGTGCCTGGAGTAATAGCGGGGGGCCGACGAGCACCGGGGAGCTGTTTTTT
D gene: TRBD2; V gene: TRBV5-4; clone size: few; J gene: TRBJ2-1; CDR3 protein: CASSLLSGGVNEQFF; CDR3 DNA: TGTGCCAGCAGCTTGTTAAGCGGGGGGGTCAATGAGCAGTTCTTC
D gene: TRBD1; V gene: TRBV6-5; clone size: -; J gene: TRBJ1-6; CDR3 protein: CASSYSMDRWNSPLHF; CDR3 DNA: TGTGCCAGCAGTTACTCAATGGACAGGTGGAATTCACCCCTCCACTTT
D gene: TRBD1; V gene: TRBV13; clone size: -; J gene: TRBJ1-6; CDR3 protein: CASSLGPQGQYSPLHF; CDR3 DNA: TGTGCCAGCAGCTTAGGACCACAGGGACAGTATTCACCCCTCCACTTT
D gene: TRBD1; V gene: TRBV11-2; clone size: -; J gene: TRBJ1-2; CDR3 protein: CASSFPGTGDGYTF; CDR3 DNA: TGTGCCAGCAGCTTCCCCGGGACAGGGGATGGCTACACCTTC
D gene: -; V gene: TRBV6-5; clone size: -; J gene: TRBJ2-1; CDR3 protein: CASSQRPEGEQFF; CDR3 DNA: TGTGCCAGCAGTCAGCGGCCAGAGGGTGAGCAGTTCTTC
D gene: TRBD1; V gene: TRBV7-2; clone size: -; J gene: TRBJ1-2; CDR3 protein: CASSFSGQGTVYGYTF; CDR3 DNA: TGTGCCAGCAGCTTCTCGGGACAGGGGACAGTCTATGGCTACACCTTC
D gene: TRBD2; V gene: TRBV4-1; clone size: -; J gene: TRBJ2-1; CDR3 protein: CASSQAGTSGGAGYNEQFF; CDR3 DNA: TGCGCCAGCAGCCAAGCCGGGACTAGCGGGGGGGCCGGCTACAATGAGCAGTTCTTC
D gene: -; V gene: TRBV9; clone size: -; J gene: TRBJ1-2; CDR3 protein: CASSSRRGLRGYTF; CDR3 DNA: TGTGCCAGCAGCTCCCGACGAGGGTTGCGTGGCTACACCTTC
D gene: -; V gene: TRBV30; clone size: -; J gene: TRBJ1-2; CDR3 protein: CAWSVGGGSGTF; CDR3 DNA: -
D gene: TRBD1; V gene: TRBV19; clone size: once; J gene: TRBJ1-2; CDR3 protein: CASSIVRQGSSYTF; CDR3 DNA: TGTGCCAGTAGTATAGTTCGACAGGGGAGTAGCTACACCTTC
D gene: -; V gene: TRBV7-2; clone size: -; J gene: TRBJ1-6; CDR3 protein: CASSPTRTVANSPLHF; CDR3 DNA: TGTGCCAGCAGCCCCACCCGGACTGTGGCTAATTCACCCCTCCACTTT
D gene: -; V gene: TRBV4-3; clone size: -; J gene: TRBJ2-5; CDR3 protein: CASSQERGGAAQYF; CDR3 DNA: TGCGCCAGCAGCCAAGAGCGGGGCGGAGCGGCCCAGTACTTC
D gene: -; V gene: TRBV19; clone size: -; J gene: TRBJ2-1; CDR3 protein: CASRVGQSAYNEQFF; CDR3 DNA: TGTGCCAGTAGAGTAGGACAGTCAGCTTACAATGAGCAGTTCTTC
D gene: -; V gene: TRBV13; clone size: -; J gene: TRBJ1-2; CDR3 protein: CASSLEYGNYGYTF; CDR3 DNA: TGTGCCAGCAGCTTAGAATACGGGAATTATGGCTACACCTTC
D gene: -; V gene: TRBV6-1; clone size: -; J gene: TRBJ2-7; CDR3 protein: CASSEMGRLYEQYF; CDR3 DNA: TGTGCCAGCAGTGAAATGGGCCGGCTATACGAGCAGTACTTC
D gene: -; V gene: TRBV18; clone size: -; J gene: TRBJ2-3; CDR3 protein: CASSPSSVGADTQYF; CDR3 DNA: TGTGCCAGCTCACCATCTTCGGTGGGCGCAGATACGCAGTATTTT
D gene: TRBD2; V gene: TRBV20-1; clone size: -; J gene: TRBJ2-3; CDR3 protein: CSASPGRGGLGTQYF; CDR3 DNA: TGCAGTGCTAGTCCCGGGCGGGGGGGCCTTGGTACGCAGTATTTT
D gene: -; V gene: TRBV6-5; clone size: -; J gene: TRBJ1-6; CDR3 protein: CASSWGLLNSPLHF; CDR3 DNA: TGTGCCAGCAGTTGGGGCCTCCTTAATTCACCCCTCCACTTT
D gene: -; V gene: TRBV14; clone size: -; J gene: TRBJ2-5; CDR3 protein: CASSTLGAETQYF; CDR3 DNA: TGTGCCAGCAGCACCCTTGGGGCTGAGACCCAGTACTTC
D gene: TRBD2; V gene: TRBV25-1; clone size: -; J gene: TRBJ2-5; CDR3 protein: CASSTSELAALQETQYF; CDR3 DNA: TGTGCCAGCAGTACATCGGAACTAGCGGCCCTCCAAGAGACCCAGTACTTC
D gene: TRBD2; V gene: TRBV9; clone size: many; J gene: TRBJ2-1; CDR3 protein: CASSPRVAGGEQFF; CDR3 DNA: TGTGCCAGCAGTCCCAGGGTAGCGGGGGGGGAGCAGTTCTTC
D gene: -; V gene: TRBV6-2/TRBV6-3; clone size: -; J gene: TRBJ1-5; CDR3 protein: CASSYQDSYNQPQHF; CDR3 DNA: TGTGCCAGCAGTTACCAGGACAGTTACAATCAGCCCCAGCATTTT
D gene: TRBD2; V gene: TRBV4-1; clone size: -; J gene: TRBJ2-1; CDR3 protein: CASSQALAVNNEQFF; CDR3 DNA: TGCGCCAGCAGCCAAGCACTAGCGGTAAACAATGAGCAGTTCTTC